Detailed here is one TCR beta chain. This clonotype appeared a few times. Its antigen target is currently unknown. Base qualities are missing; no much larger clone stands one base away. Moderately to severely active disease, a Clinical Activity Score of at least 3, a NOSPECS grade of at least 4, and a duration under 3 months were present in ophthalmopathy patients. Any patient with an uncontrolled infection, another autoimmune disease, pregnancy or lactation was excluded. Diagnoses relied on clinical symptoms, serum thyroxine and TRAb, thyroid ultrasound and orbital computed tomography. PBMCs were isolated from 10 ml of fresh peripheral blood by Ficoll-Paque density gradient centrifugation. Total RNA was extracted with Trizol reagent, and quality was checked on an Agilent 2100 Bioanalyzer. The TCR beta CDR3 regions were amplified from the RNA transcripts. The first round of RT-PCR for the TCR CDR3 was performed with the HTBI primer set and the Qiagen OneStep RT-PCR kit. The libraries were constructed in a second round of multiplex PCR and then size-selected and purified. Paired-end sequencing of the libraries was performed with 100 bp reads on an Illumina HiSeq2000. The study's processing was this. SOAPnuke was used to process the raw data, with reads discarded if the reads contained adapters or uncalled bases, had a mean Phred below 15, or lacked an exact constant-primer or identifier match. COPE v1.2.5 was used to merge the high-quality paired reads, and each unique nucleotide sequence was defined as a clonotype. Clonotypes were aligned to IMGT TRBV, TRBD and TRBJ reference segments using MiTCR v1.1. Analysis was restricted to V-J combinations with a frequency above 0.0001, which covered about 99% of repertoires. The TCS score was defined as F50 (clonal expansion) divided by E x V (chaos), with BLOSUM62-based TCRdist calculated between CDR3 peptides within each V-J. Welch's t-statistics and random forest reduced around 550 V-J features to 10 to 15, which were used in a naive Bayes classifier (R e1071). The raw public data were reprocessed by TCRdb itself: fastp quality trimming at Q25, MiXCR clonotype calling, in-frame beta chains only. Each entry is one CDR3 protein sequence, shown with its most common DNA and genes. The V and J calls follow TCRdb's processing rather than the paper's. This sample is represented by hundreds of thousands of distinct CDR3 sequences; less than 25% of them were singletons. The leading ten clones occupy 34% of the sample.

This record belongs to a study of T cells in Graves' hyperthyroidism and ophthalmopathy (dated 2019 in TCRdb). Regarding the complete study: Peripheral blood was collected at initial diagnosis, before any treatment. Thyroid tissue and blood T-cell repertoires from roughly six Graves' hyperthyroidism patients were also compared in the study. The paper describes TCR Vbeta CDR3 sequencing of 130 to 150 peripheral blood samples, made up of 43 ophthalmopathy patients, around 78 hyperthyroidism patients and about 17 progressor patients. The 100 or so discovery patients were divided at random into training and test sets in a 7:3 ratio. An independent validation cohort of around 19 hyperthyroidism patients and about 16 patients who later progressed to ophthalmopathy tested prospective prediction of ophthalmopathy. A discovery cohort of approximately 100 patients, 43 with Graves' ophthalmopathy and fewer than 65 with stable Graves' hyperthyroidism, was used to find distinguishing TCR V-J signatures. After blood sampling, hyperthyroidism patients were treated with methimazole at a starting dose of 30 mg daily, and ophthalmopathy patients were treated with high-dose intravenous methylprednisolone. Results and caveats for the whole study, not just this receptor: A 13 V-J signature model separated ophthalmopathy from stable hyperthyroidism, with nearly 90% sensitivity and about 81% specificity in cross-validation and 80%/75% in testing. Sample size was not statistically predetermined, and blinding of investigators to group allocation was not performed. Most expanded thyroid clonotypes (frequency above 0.001) were also detected in blood, suggesting blood repertoires may reflect thyroid immune responses. In validation, progression to ophthalmopathy was predicted by the model with 65% to 71% sensitivity and nearly 75% specificity, a median of approximately 6.5 months before onset.

The junction shows trimming of 10 bases on V and 2 bases on J, plus 7 bases between the germline ends. CDR1 and CDR2 were assigned from the germline V gene (reference sequence) as MNHEY and SMNVEV. Including the terminal cysteine and phenylalanine, the CDR3 comprises 11 residues. Of the read, only the CDR3 DNA is kept; its 33 bases are in frame from base 1. The TCR was taken from a man aged 25 to 40 with Graves' ophthalmopathy. The chain is made from TRBV27 and TRBJ2-3, with no reliable assignment of the D segment. The specimen was blood. The bases read TGTGCCACCCTCAACACAGATACGCAGTATTTT. Translated, it gives CATLNTDTQYF.